The 9 T cell receptor beta chains reported below all come from one sample, sequenced in a study of CD4+ T cells in melanoma. The protocol was immunoSEQ multiplex PCR, while the TCRdb copy is restricted to in-frame clones and leaves out a portion. This table has about 10,000 clones, about 73% appearing once. Source material: cells from a culture (not recorded whether cultured in vitro). These receptors were collected from a human donor with melanoma.

V gene TRBV2 combines with J gene TRBJ2-3; TRBD2 agrees at 13 bases. The germline CDR1 and CDR2 sequences are SNHLY and FYNNEI. Trimming removed 6 bases from V and 2 bases from J; junction bases left unmatched: 5. The CDR3 loop spans 16 amino acids. The CDR3 region has the DNA TGTGCCAGCAGCCGGGGACTAGCGGGGTCCACAGATACGCAGTATTTT. Its translation: CASSRGLAGSTDTQYF.

This clone occurred a few times. The rearrangement joins TRBV7-3 to TRBJ2-3, with D uncertain. Trimming shortened V by 3 bases and J by 0 bases, and 10 bases separated the two germline ends. The CDR3 covers 15 residues. The germline CDR1 and CDR2 sequences are SGHTA and FQGTGA. CDR3 sequence (DNA): TGTGCCAGCAGCTTGGGTTACGGGAGCACAGATACGCAGTATTTT. This gives the protein CASSLGYGSTDTQYF.

V gene TRBV25-1 combines with J gene TRBJ1-4; D remains ambiguous. From germline, CDR1 is MGHDK and CDR2 SYGVNS. Trimming cost V 3 bases and J 6 bases, with 20 bases left between them. The CDR3 totals 17 residues. The CDR3, as DNA: TGTGCCAGCAGTGAGAGCGCAGGCATGGCATTTTATGAAAAACTGTTTTTT. Protein product: CASSESAGMAFYEKLFF.

The rearrangement joins TRBV6-1 to TRBJ2-7; D remains unclear. CDR1 and CDR2 (germline): MNHNS, SASEGT. This CDR3 spans 13 amino acids. Trimming left V 2 bases short and J 1 base short, with 6 bases between. The DNA for the CDR3 is TGTGCCAGCAGTGAATCCCCTTCCTACGAGCAGTACTTC. This translates into CASSESPSYEQYF.

The chain couples TRBV6-6 to TRBJ2-7, with D possibly called TRBD1 or TRBD2 (6 bases each). Trimming took 0 bases from V and 9 from J, leaving 21 bases between them. Germline-derived CDR1 and CDR2 are MNHNY and SVGAGI (reference sequence). The CDR3 is made up of 16 amino acids. As DNA, the CDR3 is TGTGCCAGCAGTTACTCCGGGGGCGAGGAAAATTTAGGGCAGTACTTC. Amino acid sequence: CASSYSGGEENLGQYF.

The CDR3 region is CASSPLDRDKDEQYF. The DNA for the CDR3 is TGTGCCAGCAGCCCCCTGGACAGGGATAAGGACGAGCAGTACTTC. The rearrangement links TRBV7-2 to TRBJ2-7; 8 bases agree with TRBD1. The CDR3 contains 15 residues. Germline V gene lookup returns CDR1 SGHTA and CDR2 FQGNSA. V was pared by 5 bases and J by 5 bases, with 11 bases of the junction left unmatched.

The rearrangement links TRBV6-5 to TRBJ1-4, with TRBD1 as a possible D gene (5 bases). CDR3 length equals 15 residues. The germline V gene has CDR1 MNHEY and CDR2 SVGAGI. V dropped 0 bases and J dropped 2 bases, with 7 bases sitting between them. The CDR3 DNA follows: TGTGCCAGCAGTTACTCCCGGGGCACTAATGAAAAACTGTTTTTT. This codes for CASSYSRGTNEKLFF.

This chain uses TRBV5-4 with TRBJ1-1; tentatively, D is TRBD1 (6 bases). V gave up 4 bases and J gave up 0 bases, with 13 bases separating them. CDR1 is SGHNT, CDR2 YYREEE, per germline (reference sequence). This CDR3 has 15 amino acids. The chain's CDR3 is CASSPRGTLNTEAFF. Written as DNA, the CDR3 is TGTGCCAGCAGCCCGAGGGGGACCTTGAACACTGAAGCTTTCTTT.

The rearrangement joins TRBV7-9 to TRBJ1-2; TRBD1 matches 7 bases. V was pared by 5 bases and J by 0 bases, with 3 bases of the junction left unmatched. This CDR3 region has 14 residues. Germline V gene data show CDR1 as SEHNR and CDR2 as FQNEAQ (reference sequence). CDR3 loop: CASSRQGANYGYTF. DNA of the CDR3: TGTGCCAGCAGCCGACAGGGAGCTAACTATGGCTACACCTTC.